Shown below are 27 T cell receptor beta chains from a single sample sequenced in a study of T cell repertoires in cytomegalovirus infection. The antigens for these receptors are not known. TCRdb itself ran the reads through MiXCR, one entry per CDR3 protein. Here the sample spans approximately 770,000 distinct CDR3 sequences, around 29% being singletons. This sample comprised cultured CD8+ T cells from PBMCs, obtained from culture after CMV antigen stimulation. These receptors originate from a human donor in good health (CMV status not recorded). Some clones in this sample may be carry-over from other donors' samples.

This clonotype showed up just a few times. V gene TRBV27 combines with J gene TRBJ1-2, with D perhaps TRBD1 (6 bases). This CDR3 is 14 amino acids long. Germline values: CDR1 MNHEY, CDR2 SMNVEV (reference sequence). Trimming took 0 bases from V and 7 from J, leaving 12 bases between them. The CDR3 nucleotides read TGTGCCAGCAGTTTATCGAATCCAGGGGTTGGCTACACCTTC. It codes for CASSLSNPGVGYTF.

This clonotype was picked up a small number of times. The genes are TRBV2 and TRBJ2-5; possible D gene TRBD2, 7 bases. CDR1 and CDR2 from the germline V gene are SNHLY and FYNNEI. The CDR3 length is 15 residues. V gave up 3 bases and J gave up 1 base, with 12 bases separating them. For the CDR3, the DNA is TGTGCCAGCAGTGAGGGGGGGGGGCCCCAAGAGACCCAGTACTTC. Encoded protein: CASSEGGGPQETQYF.

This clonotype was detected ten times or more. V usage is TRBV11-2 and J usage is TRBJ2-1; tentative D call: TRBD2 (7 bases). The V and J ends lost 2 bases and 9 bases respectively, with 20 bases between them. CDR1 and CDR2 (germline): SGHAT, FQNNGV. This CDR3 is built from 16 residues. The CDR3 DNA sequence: TGTGCCAGCAGCTTACGGCTAGGGGGGGCCATCATTGAGCAGTTCTTC. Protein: CASSLRLGGAIIEQFF.

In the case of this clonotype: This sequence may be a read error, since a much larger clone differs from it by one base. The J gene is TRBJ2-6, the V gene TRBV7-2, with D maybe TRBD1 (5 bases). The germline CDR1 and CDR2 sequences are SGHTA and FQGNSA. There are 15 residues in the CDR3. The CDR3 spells CASSLGFSGADVLTF. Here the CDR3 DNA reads TGTGCCAGCAGCTTAGGTTTCTCTGGGGCCGACGTCCTGACTTTC. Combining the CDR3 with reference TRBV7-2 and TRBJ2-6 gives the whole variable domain GAGVSQSPSNKVTEKGKDVELRCDPISGHTALYWYRQSLGQGLEFLIYFQGNSAPDKSGLPSDRFSAERTGGSVSTLTIQRTQQEDSAVYLCASSLGFSGADVLTFGAGSRLTVL.

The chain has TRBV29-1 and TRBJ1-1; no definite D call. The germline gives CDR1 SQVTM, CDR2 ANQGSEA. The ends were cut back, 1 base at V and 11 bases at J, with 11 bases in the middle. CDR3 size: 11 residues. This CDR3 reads CSVEGAGGAFF. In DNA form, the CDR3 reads TGCAGCGTTGAAGGCGCGGGAGGCGCTTTCTTT.

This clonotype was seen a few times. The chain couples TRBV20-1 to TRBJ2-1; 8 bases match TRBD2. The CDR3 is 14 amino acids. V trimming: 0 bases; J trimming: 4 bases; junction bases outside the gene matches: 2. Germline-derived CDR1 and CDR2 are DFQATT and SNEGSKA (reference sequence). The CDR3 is CSARDPGGYNEQFF. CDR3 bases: TGCAGTGCTAGAGATCCGGGGGGGTACAATGAGCAGTTCTTC.

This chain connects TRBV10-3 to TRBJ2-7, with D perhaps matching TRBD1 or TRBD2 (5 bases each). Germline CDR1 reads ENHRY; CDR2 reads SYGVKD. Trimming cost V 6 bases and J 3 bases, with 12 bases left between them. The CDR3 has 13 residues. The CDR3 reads CAIRRDRDYEQYF. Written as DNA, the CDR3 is TGTGCCATCAGGAGGGACCGCGACTACGAGCAGTACTTC.

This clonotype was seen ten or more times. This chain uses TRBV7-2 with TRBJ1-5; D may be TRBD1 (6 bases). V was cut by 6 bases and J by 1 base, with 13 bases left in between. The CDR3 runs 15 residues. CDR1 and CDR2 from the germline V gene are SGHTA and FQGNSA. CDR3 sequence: CASSSSGGSNQPQHF. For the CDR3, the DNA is TGTGCCAGCAGTTCAAGCGGGGGCAGCAATCAGCCCCAGCATTTT.

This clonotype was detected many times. The CDR3 nucleotides are TGTGCCAGCAGTTCTAGCGGGGGAGGTGAGACCCAGTACTTC. This encodes CASSSSGGGETQYF. This chain links TRBV7-8 with TRBJ2-5, with 10 bases identical to TRBD2. Germline V gene lookup returns CDR1 SGHVS and CDR2 FQNEAQ. There are 14 residues in the CDR3. Germline trimming cut 6 bases from V and 5 bases from J; bases unmatched to any gene: 6.

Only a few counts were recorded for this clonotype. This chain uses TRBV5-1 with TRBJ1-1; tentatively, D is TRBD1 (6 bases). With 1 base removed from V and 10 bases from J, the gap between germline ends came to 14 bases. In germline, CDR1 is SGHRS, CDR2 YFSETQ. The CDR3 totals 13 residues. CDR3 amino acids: CASSLTGISGAFF. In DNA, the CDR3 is TGCGCCAGCAGCTTGACAGGGATCTCCGGAGCTTTCTTT.

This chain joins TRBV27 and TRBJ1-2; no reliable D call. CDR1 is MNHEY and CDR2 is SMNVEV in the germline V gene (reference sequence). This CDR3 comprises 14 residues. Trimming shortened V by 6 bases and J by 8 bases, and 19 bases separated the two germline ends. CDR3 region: CASSPIPELIGYTF. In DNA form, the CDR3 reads TGTGCCAGCAGCCCTATCCCGGAGCTTATCGGCTACACCTTC.

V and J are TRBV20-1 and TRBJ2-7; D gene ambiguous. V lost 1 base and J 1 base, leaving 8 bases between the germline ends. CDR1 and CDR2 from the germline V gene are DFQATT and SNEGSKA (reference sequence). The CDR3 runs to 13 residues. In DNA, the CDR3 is TGCAGTGCTAGAGGACGGAATTCCTACGAGCAGTACTTC. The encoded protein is CSARGRNSYEQYF.

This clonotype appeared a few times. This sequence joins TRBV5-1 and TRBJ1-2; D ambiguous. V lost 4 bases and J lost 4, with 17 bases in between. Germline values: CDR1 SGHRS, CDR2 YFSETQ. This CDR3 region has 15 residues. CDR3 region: CASSLGKVIIYGYTF. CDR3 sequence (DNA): TGCGCCAGCAGCCTAGGGAAGGTGATTATCTATGGCTACACCTTC. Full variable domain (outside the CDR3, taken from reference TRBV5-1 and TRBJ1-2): KAGVTQTPRYLIKTRGQQVTLSCSPISGHRSVSWYQQTPGQGLQFLFEYFSETQRNKGNFPGRFSGRQFSNSRSEMNVSTLELGDSALYLCASSLGKVIIYGYTFGSGTRLTVV.

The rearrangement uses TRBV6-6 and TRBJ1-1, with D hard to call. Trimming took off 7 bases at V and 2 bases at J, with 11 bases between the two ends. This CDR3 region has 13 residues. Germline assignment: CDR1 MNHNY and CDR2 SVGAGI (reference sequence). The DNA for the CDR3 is TGTGCCAGCACCGGCCTTCAAAACACTGAAGCTTTCTTT. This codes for CASTGLQNTEAFF.

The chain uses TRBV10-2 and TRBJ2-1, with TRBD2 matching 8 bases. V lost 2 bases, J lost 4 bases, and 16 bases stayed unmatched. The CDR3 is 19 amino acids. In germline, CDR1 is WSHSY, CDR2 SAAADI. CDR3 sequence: CASSEPLLLRGAPYNEQFF. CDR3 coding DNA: TGCGCCAGCAGTGAGCCACTATTATTGCGGGGGGCCCCATACAATGAGCAGTTCTTC.

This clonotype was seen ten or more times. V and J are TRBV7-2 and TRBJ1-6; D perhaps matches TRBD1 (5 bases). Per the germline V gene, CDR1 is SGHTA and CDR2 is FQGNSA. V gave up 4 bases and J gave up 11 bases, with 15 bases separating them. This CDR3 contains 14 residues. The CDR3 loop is CASSYQGYWTPLHF. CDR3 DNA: TGTGCCAGCAGCTACCAGGGCTACTGGACACCCCTCCACTTT.

CDR3 protein: CASSSRRSGAEAFF. DNA for the CDR3: TGTGCCAGCAGTTCCAGGCGGTCGGGGGCTGAAGCTTTCTTT. This chain links TRBV27 with TRBJ1-1, with D possibly matching TRBD1 (5 bases). Per the germline V gene, CDR1 is MNHEY and CDR2 is SMNVEV (reference sequence). The CDR3 totals 14 residues. Deletions cut 4 bases from V and 6 bases from J, with 15 bases between.

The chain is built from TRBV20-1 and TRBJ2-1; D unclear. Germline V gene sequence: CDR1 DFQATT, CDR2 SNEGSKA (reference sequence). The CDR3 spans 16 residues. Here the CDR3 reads CNATSEASLSYNEQFF. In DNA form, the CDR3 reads TGCAATGCGACATCCGAAGCGTCACTCTCCTACAATGAGCAGTTCTTC.

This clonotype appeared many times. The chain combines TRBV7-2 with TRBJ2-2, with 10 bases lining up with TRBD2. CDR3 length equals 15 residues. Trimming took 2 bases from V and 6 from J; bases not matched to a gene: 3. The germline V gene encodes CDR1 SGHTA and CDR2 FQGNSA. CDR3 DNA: TGTGCCAGCAGCTTAAAAGCGGGGGGGCCCGGGGAGCTGTTTTTT. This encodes CASSLKAGGPGELFF.

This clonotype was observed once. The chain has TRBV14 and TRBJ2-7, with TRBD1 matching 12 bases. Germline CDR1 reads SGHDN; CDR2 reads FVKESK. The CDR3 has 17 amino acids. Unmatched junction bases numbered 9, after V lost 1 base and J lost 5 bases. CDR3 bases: TGTGCCAGCAGCCAAGGGAGAGGGGGGACAGGGGGCAACGAGCAGTACTTC. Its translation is CASSQGRGGTGGNEQYF.

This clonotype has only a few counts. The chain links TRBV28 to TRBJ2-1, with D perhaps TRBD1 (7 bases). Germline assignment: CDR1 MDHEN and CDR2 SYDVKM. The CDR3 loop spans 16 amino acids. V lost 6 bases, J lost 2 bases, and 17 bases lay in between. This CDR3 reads CASRGGGVGTYNEQFF. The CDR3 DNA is TGTGCCAGCAGAGGGGGCGGGGTAGGGACCTACAATGAGCAGTTCTTC.

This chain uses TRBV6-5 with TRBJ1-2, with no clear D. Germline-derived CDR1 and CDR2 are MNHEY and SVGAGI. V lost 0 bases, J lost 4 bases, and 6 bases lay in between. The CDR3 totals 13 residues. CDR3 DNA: TGTGCCAGCAGTTACTCACTAGCCTATGGCTACACCTTC. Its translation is CASSYSLAYGYTF.

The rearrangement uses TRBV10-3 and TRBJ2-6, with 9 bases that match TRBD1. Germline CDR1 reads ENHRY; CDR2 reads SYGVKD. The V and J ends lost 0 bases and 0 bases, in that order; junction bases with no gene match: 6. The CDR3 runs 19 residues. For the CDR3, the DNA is TGTGCCATCAGTGAGTCGGTCGGGACAGGGAGCTCTGGGGCCAACGTCCTGACTTTC. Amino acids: CAISESVGTGSSGANVLTF.

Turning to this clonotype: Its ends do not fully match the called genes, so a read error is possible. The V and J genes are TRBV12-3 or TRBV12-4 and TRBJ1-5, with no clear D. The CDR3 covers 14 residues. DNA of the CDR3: TGTGCCAGAAGTTTAACCCCTGGGTCTCAGCCCCAGCATTTT. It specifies CARSLTPGSQPQHF.

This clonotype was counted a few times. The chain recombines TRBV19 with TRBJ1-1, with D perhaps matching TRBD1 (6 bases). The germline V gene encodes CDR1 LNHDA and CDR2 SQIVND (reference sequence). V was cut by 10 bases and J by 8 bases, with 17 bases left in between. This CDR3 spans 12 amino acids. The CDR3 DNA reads TGTGCCACCAAGACAGGCGCTCGCGAAGCTTTCTTT. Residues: CATKTGAREAFF.

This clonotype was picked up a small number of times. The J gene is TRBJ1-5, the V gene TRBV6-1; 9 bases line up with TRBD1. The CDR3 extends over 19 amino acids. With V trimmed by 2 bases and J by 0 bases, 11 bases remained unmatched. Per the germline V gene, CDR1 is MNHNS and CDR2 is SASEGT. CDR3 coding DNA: TGTGCCAGCAGTGAAAGGGACAGGGCCTATACCGATAGCAATCAGCCCCAGCATTTT. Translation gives CASSERDRAYTDSNQPQHF.

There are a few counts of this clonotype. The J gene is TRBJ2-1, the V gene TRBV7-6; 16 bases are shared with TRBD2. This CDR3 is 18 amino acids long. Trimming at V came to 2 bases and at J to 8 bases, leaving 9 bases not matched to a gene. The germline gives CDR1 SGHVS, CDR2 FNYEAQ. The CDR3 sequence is CASSLPPGLAGGPYEQFF. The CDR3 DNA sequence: TGTGCCAGCAGCTTACCTCCGGGACTAGCGGGGGGGCCTTATGAGCAGTTCTTC.